The 26 T cell receptor beta chains reported below all come from one sample, sequenced in a study of T cells in Graves' hyperthyroidism and ophthalmopathy. Amplification yielded TCR beta CDR3 regions, with RNA transcripts as the source. First-round RT-PCR targeting the TCR CDR3 was performed with the HTBI primer set. TCRdb recomputed calls from the multiplex PCR reads with MiXCR, one row per CDR3 protein. In the table there are 300,000 or so distinct CDR3 sequences, about 20% of which are singletons. The material sequenced was blood. These receptors were taken from a woman in her forties or fifties with Graves' hyperthyroidism.

This clonotype has ten or more counts. V gene TRBV12-3 or TRBV12-4 combines with J gene TRBJ2-3, with D perhaps matching TRBD2 (5 bases). The CDR3 covers 15 residues. The ends were cut back, 2 bases at V and 2 bases at J, with 11 bases in the middle. The CDR3 spells CASSLSGKFTDTQYF. The CDR3, as DNA: TGTGCCAGCAGTTTATCGGGGAAATTCACAGATACGCAGTATTTT.

V and J are TRBV3-1 and TRBJ2-5; no firm D call. This CDR3 spans 14 amino acids. V lost 1 base to trimming and J lost 5 bases, with 11 bases between them. Germline V lookup: CDR1 LGHDT, CDR2 YNNKEL (reference sequence). CDR3 loop: CASSQVGDGETQYF. Written as DNA, the CDR3 is TGTGCCAGCAGCCAAGTTGGTGATGGGGAGACCCAGTACTTC.

Only a few counts were recorded for this clonotype. The chain is built from TRBV4-1 and TRBJ2-7; 9 positions match TRBD1. The CDR3 has 15 residues. Germline-derived CDR1 and CDR2 are MGHRA and YSYEKL. The V gene end was trimmed by 3 bases and the J gene end by 3 bases; junction bases not matched to a gene: 6. Written as DNA, the CDR3 is TGCGCCAGCAGCCAGGGGACAGGGTCGCGCTACGAGCAGTACGTC. Translation gives CASSQGTGSRYEQYV.

Ten or more counts support this clonotype. The CDR3 DNA sequence: TGTGCCAGCTCAACCGGGACCACCCGCACAGATACGCAGTATTTT. Translation gives CASSTGTTRTDTQYF. J is TRBJ2-3 and V is TRBV18; D could derive from TRBD1 or TRBD2 (5 bases each). Germline lookup yields CDR1 KGHSH and CDR2 LQKENI. Trimming stripped 5 bases from V and 1 base from J, with 13 bases between. CDR3 length equals 15 residues.

The chain uses TRBV25-1 and TRBJ2-2; D may match TRBD1 or TRBD2 (5 bases each). V dropped 7 bases and J dropped 3 bases, with 12 bases sitting between them. CDR1 is MGHDK and CDR2 is SYGVNS in the germline V gene. The CDR3 has 14 residues. The DNA of the CDR3 is TGTGCCAGCAATCCCTCGGGGCACACCGGGGAGCTGTTTTTT. It specifies CASNPSGHTGELFF.

This clonotype was seen ten or more times. This chain joins TRBV6-1 and TRBJ2-3; 14 bases are shared with TRBD2. The trim removed 6 bases at V and 0 bases at J, leaving 5 bases unmatched. There are 17 residues in the CDR3. Germline V gene data show CDR1 as MNHNS and CDR2 as SASEGT. CDR3 DNA sequence: TGTGCCAGCAGGCGACTAGCGGGGGGGTCTAGCACAGATACGCAGTATTTT. It encodes CASRRLAGGSSTDTQYF.

The V and J genes are TRBV18 and TRBJ1-3, with a possible D match to TRBD1 (5 bases). Germline V gene lookup returns CDR1 KGHSH and CDR2 LQKENI. The CDR3 has 15 residues. Deletions cut 0 bases from V and 6 bases from J, with 12 bases between. For the CDR3, the DNA is TGTGCCAGCTCACCACCACAGGTCCTATCAAACACCATATATTTT. Amino acids: CASSPPQVLSNTIYF. Full variable domain (rest looked up from reference TRBV18 and TRBJ1-3): NAGVMQNPRHLVRRRGQEARLRCSPMKGHSHVYWYRQLPEEGLKFMVYLQKENIIDESGMPKERFSAEFPKEGPSILRIQQVVRGDSAAYFCASSPPQVLSNTIYFGEGSWLTVV.

The V and J genes are TRBV30 and TRBJ1-2; no definite D call. V lost 2 bases, J lost 7 bases, and 11 bases lay in between. CDR1 is GTSNPN, CDR2 SVGIG, per germline (reference sequence). The CDR3 extends over 12 amino acids. CDR3 residues: CAWSRRAAGYTF. The CDR3 nucleotides are TGTGCCTGGAGTCGACGGGCGGCTGGCTACACCTTC.

This clonotype was seen ten or more times. V is TRBV6-2 or TRBV6-3 and J is TRBJ1-1, with TRBD1 as a possible D gene (5 bases). The CDR3 sequence is 14 residues long. CDR1 is MNHEY and CDR2 is SVGEGT in the germline V gene. Trimming shortened V by 6 bases and J by 2 bases, and 13 bases separated the two germline ends. The CDR3, as DNA: TGTGCCAGCAGGCGTACGACAGATAACACTGAAGCTTTCTTT. It codes for CASRRTTDNTEAFF.

This clonotype was seen many times. The chain combines TRBV2 with TRBJ2-2; D ambiguous. CDR1 and CDR2 (germline): SNHLY, FYNNEI. V was clipped by 7 bases and J by 3 bases, with 12 bases between them. The CDR3 consists of 14 residues. The CDR3 spells CASTVPTDTGELFF. The CDR3, as DNA: TGTGCCAGCACCGTCCCTACAGACACCGGGGAGCTGTTTTTT.

The sample holds a few counts of this clonotype. The chain's CDR3 is CASRDFYNYEQYF. The CDR3 DNA is TGTGCCAGCCGGGACTTTTACAACTACGAGCAGTACTTC. The J gene is TRBJ2-7, the V gene TRBV6-1; TRBD2 is a possible D gene (6 bases). CDR1 MNHNS and CDR2 SASEGT come from the germline V gene. The CDR3 runs to 13 residues. V was cut by 8 bases and J by 3 bases, with 14 bases left in between.

This clonotype occurred many times. The rearrangement joins TRBV20-1 to TRBJ2-3; D ambiguous. The V end was cut by 0 bases, the J end by 6 bases, with 4 bases between. The V gene's germline CDR1 is DFQATT and CDR2 SNEGSKA (reference sequence). The CDR3 has 11 amino acids. The CDR3 DNA reads TGCAGTGCTAGAGAGGGCGATACGCAGTATTTT. It codes for CSAREGDTQYF.

This clonotype occurred many times. V gene TRBV28 combines with J gene TRBJ2-1; 10 nucleotides agree with TRBD2. J lost 0 bases, V lost 5 bases, and 16 bases had no gene match. Germline V gene lookup returns CDR1 MDHEN and CDR2 SYDVKM. This CDR3 region has 20 residues. CDR3 in amino acids: CASSALAGARTHPSYNEQFF. The CDR3 DNA sequence: TGTGCCAGCAGTGCTCTAGCGGGGGCCCGGACCCACCCCTCCTACAATGAGCAGTTCTTC.

The V call is TRBV12-3 or TRBV12-4, the J call TRBJ2-4; a weak D match, TRBD1 (5 bases). Trimming left V 3 bases short and J 8 bases short, with 8 bases between. This CDR3 is built from 12 residues. As DNA, the CDR3 is TGTGCCAGCAGTTTTGTAGGGGACATTCAGTACTTC. Translated: CASSFVGDIQYF.

This clonotype appeared many times. The chain links TRBV28 to TRBJ2-2, with D perhaps matching TRBD1 (5 bases). In germline, CDR1 is MDHEN, CDR2 SYDVKM. Trimming stripped 2 bases from V and 7 bases from J, with 20 bases between. This CDR3 spans 17 amino acids. For the CDR3, the DNA is TGTGCCAGCAGTTTAACAGTCCGGCAGGGCTTCATCGGGGAGCTGTTTTTT. The encoded protein is CASSLTVRQGFIGELFF.

At least ten counts were recorded for this clonotype. CDR3: CAWSFQENTEAFF. For the CDR3, the DNA is TGTGCCTGGAGTTTCCAGGAGAACACTGAAGCTTTCTTT. The chain recombines TRBV30 with TRBJ1-1; no reliable D call. The CDR3 totals 13 residues. Trimming removed 2 bases at V and 1 base at J, with 8 bases between. Per the germline V gene, CDR1 is GTSNPN and CDR2 is SVGIG (reference sequence).

This clonotype was seen many times. This rearrangement joins TRBV6-1 to TRBJ2-2, with TRBD2 matching over 8 bases. The CDR3 has 16 residues. The V gene end was trimmed by 7 bases and the J gene end by 5 bases; junction bases not matched to a gene: 12. CDR1 and CDR2 from the germline V gene are MNHNS and SASEGT. The CDR3 nucleotides are TGTGCCAGCAATGTGAAATTGGGCGGGGGGACCGGGGAGCTGTTTTTT. Translation gives CASNVKLGGGTGELFF.

The chain joins TRBV3-1 to TRBJ2-7; 14 bases map to TRBD2. The trim removed 1 base at V and 3 bases at J, leaving 8 bases unmatched. This CDR3 region has 18 residues. Germline V gene sequence: CDR1 LGHDT, CDR2 YNNKEL (reference sequence). The CDR3 protein is CASSQGRKGLAGDYEQYF. As DNA, the CDR3 is TGTGCCAGCAGCCAAGGGAGGAAGGGACTAGCGGGAGACTACGAGCAGTACTTC.

V usage is TRBV28 and J usage is TRBJ2-3; 11 nucleotides line up with TRBD2. The CDR3 extends over 16 amino acids. Germline V gene data show CDR1 as MDHEN and CDR2 as SYDVKM. V shed 0 bases, J shed 2 bases, and the junction held 1 base outside the gene matches. CDR3 sequence (DNA): TGTGCCAGCAGTTTATGGGGACTAGCGGACACAGATACGCAGTATTTT. Amino acids: CASSLWGLADTDTQYF.

The chain has TRBV7-6 and TRBJ2-7, with D uncertain. V lost 2 bases and J lost 2, with 16 bases in between. The CDR3 consists of 16 residues. Germline lookup yields CDR1 SGHVS and CDR2 FNYEAQ. In nucleotides, the CDR3 is TGTGCCAGCAGCTTATCGCTAGACGGAGCCGCCTACGAGCAGTACTTC. As protein: CASSLSLDGAAYEQYF.

This clonotype has a count of ten or more. The J gene is TRBJ2-5, the V gene TRBV6-1, with 8 positions matching TRBD1. This CDR3 contains 15 residues. V gave up 6 bases and J gave up 2 bases; unmatched junction bases: 8. From germline, CDR1 is MNHNS and CDR2 SASEGT. The DNA for the CDR3 is TGTGCCAGCAGGTCGACAGGGGCGATTCAAGAGACCCAGTACTTC. It codes for CASRSTGAIQETQYF.

V and J are TRBV14 and TRBJ1-1; tentative D call: TRBD1 (6 bases). Germline CDR1 is SGHDN and CDR2 is FVKESK. The CDR3 sequence is 15 residues long. V dropped 4 bases and J dropped 2 bases, with 14 bases sitting between them. Written as DNA, the CDR3 is TGTGCCAGCAGCCTAAGGACAGCCCTCAACACTGAAGCTTTCTTT. This codes for CASSLRTALNTEAFF.

Comments on this clonotype: This may arise from a read error, as a much more abundant clone is one base away. This sequence joins TRBV27 and TRBJ2-1; TRBD2 matches 7 bases. This CDR3 is built from 17 residues. Germline loops: CDR1 MNHEY, CDR2 SMNVEV (reference sequence). The CDR3 DNA is TGTGCCAGCGGTTTAACGAACCGAGCTAGCGGCCACAATGAGCAGTTCTTC. Translating it yields CASGLTNRASGHNEQFF.

This clonotype occurred a few times. The rearrangement links TRBV9 to TRBJ1-5; D remains unclear. CDR3 length: 15 residues. Trimming removed 0 bases at V and 1 base at J, with 8 bases between. Germline CDR1 SGDLS, CDR2 YYNGEE. The CDR3 is CASSVDPASNQPQHF. The CDR3, as DNA: TGTGCCAGCAGCGTAGACCCGGCAAGCAATCAGCCCCAGCATTTT.

The chain links TRBV3-1 to TRBJ1-2; the D gene is possibly TRBD1 (5 bases). This CDR3 has 13 amino acids. Germline-derived CDR1 and CDR2 are LGHDT and YNNKEL (reference sequence). V gave up 0 bases and J gave up 7 bases, with 9 bases separating them. CDR3 in amino acids: CASSQEAGSGYTF. In DNA, the CDR3 is TGTGCCAGCAGCCAAGAAGCAGGGTCTGGCTACACCTTC. The full variable domain, in which reference TRBV3-1 and TRBJ1-2 provide the parts outside the CDR3, is DTAVSQTPKYLVTQMGNDKSIKCEQNLGHDTMYWYKQDSKKFLKIMFSYNNKELIINETVPNRFSPKSPDKAHLNLHINSLELGDSAVYFCASSQEAGSGYTFGSGTRLTVV.

This clonotype showed up many times. The V gene is TRBV12-3 or TRBV12-4, the J gene TRBJ2-3; 7 bases match TRBD2. J was trimmed by 5 bases and V by 5 bases; bases with no gene match: 13. The CDR3 extends over 16 amino acids. CDR3 DNA sequence: TGTGCCAGCAGTGGCCGACGGGGGGTAGGCAGAGATACGCAGTATTTT. Translation: CASSGRRGVGRDTQYF.